The 23 T cell receptor beta chains in this list originate from one sample, sequenced in a study of T-cell memory formation after mild COVID-19. TCRdb ran MiXCR on the 5' RACE reads and lists one entry per CDR3 protein. This sample carries 540,000 or so distinct CDR3 sequences, roughly 20% of them seen once, and the ten largest clones take 12%. Material: PBMCs or a T cell subset sorted from them (not recorded which). All receptors come from an adult woman who had mild COVID-19 (a few samples of this study predate the infection). Cell type and time point are not known.

The gene calls are TRBV9 and TRBJ1-1; TRBD1 matches at 7 bases. The CDR3 spans 14 residues. The germline gives CDR1 SGDLS, CDR2 YYNGEE. J gave up 4 bases and V 5 bases, and 8 bases lay outside the gene matches. CDR3 in amino acids: CASSDRDGGTEAFF. The CDR3 nucleotides are TGTGCCAGCAGTGACAGGGATGGGGGCACTGAAGCTTTCTTT.

The CDR3 bases are TGTGCCAGCAGCTTAGGTCGACTAGCGGGGGGGCAAGATACGCAGTATTTT. Residues: CASSLGRLAGGQDTQYF. The V call is TRBV7-6, the J call TRBJ2-3; TRBD2 matches at 14 bases. Losses at the gene ends were 1 base for V and 5 bases for J; bases not matched to a gene: 5. Germline CDR1 is SGHVS and CDR2 is FNYEAQ. The CDR3 is 17 amino acids.

The rearrangement joins TRBV4-3 to TRBJ1-2; maybe TRBD1 (5 bases). V gave up 0 bases and J gave up 2 bases, with 10 bases separating them. This CDR3 comprises 15 residues. Looked up from germline, CDR1 is LGHNA and CDR2 is YSLEER. The CDR3 here is CASSQDRAGNYGYTF. The CDR3 DNA is TGCGCCAGCAGCCAAGATCGGGCAGGGAACTATGGCTACACCTTC.

The chain is built from TRBV23-1 and TRBJ1-6; 9 nucleotides align to TRBD1. TRBV23-1 belongs to the ORF category, with a function that is uncertain. Losses at the gene ends were 0 bases for V and 0 bases for J; bases not matched to a gene: 21. The CDR3 is made up of 24 amino acids. This CDR3 is CASSQSKPGQGPCVASSYNSPLHF. In DNA form, the CDR3 reads TGCGCCAGCAGTCAATCGAAACCGGGACAGGGTCCCTGTGTTGCAAGCTCCTATAATTCACCCCTCCACTTT.

The chain couples TRBV19 to TRBJ1-1; possible D gene TRBD1, 5 bases. Germline CDR1 is LNHDA and CDR2 is SQIVND (reference sequence). Trimming left V 2 bases short and J 5 bases short, with 9 bases between. The CDR3 is made up of 13 amino acids. This chain's CDR3 is CASSIQGGTEAFF. The DNA for the CDR3 is TGTGCCAGTAGTATACAGGGTGGTACTGAAGCTTTCTTT.

This clonotype appeared a few times. The chain combines TRBV20-1 with TRBJ2-7; perhaps TRBD2 as D (6 bases). This CDR3 has 16 amino acids. The germline V gene encodes CDR1 DFQATT and CDR2 SNEGSKA (reference sequence). V gave up 1 base and J gave up 0 bases, with 16 bases separating them. DNA for the CDR3: TGCAGTGCTAGAGGAGGTGGGCGGGGAAGCTCCTACGAGCAGTACTTC. Translation gives CSARGGGRGSSYEQYF.

This clonotype was detected only a few times. V gene TRBV7-2 combines with J gene TRBJ1-2; D uncertain. Looked up from germline, CDR1 is SGHTA and CDR2 is FQGNSA. Trimming took 4 bases from V and 0 from J, leaving 6 bases between them. The CDR3 has 13 amino acids. CDR3 protein: CASSSGTNYGYTF. The CDR3 coding sequence is TGTGCCAGCAGCTCCGGGACTAACTATGGCTACACCTTC. Based on the CDR3 plus reference TRBV7-2 and TRBJ1-2, the full variable domain is GAGVSQSPSNKVTEKGKDVELRCDPISGHTALYWYRQSLGQGLEFLIYFQGNSAPDKSGLPSDRFSAERTGGSVSTLTIQRTQQEDSAVYLCASSSGTNYGYTFGSGTRLTVV.

This clonotype was seen only a few times. The rearrangement links TRBV27 to TRBJ2-1; TRBD2 agrees at 11 bases. Germline-derived CDR1 and CDR2 are MNHEY and SMNVEV (reference sequence). CDR3 length: 15 amino acids. The V gene end was trimmed by 6 bases and the J gene end by 9 bases; junction bases not matched to a gene: 10. CDR3 in amino acids: CASSLVAGGDLEQFF. The CDR3 region has the DNA TGTGCCAGCAGCCTGGTAGCGGGAGGGGACCTTGAGCAGTTCTTC.

The V and J genes are TRBV20-1 and TRBJ1-1; weak D call: TRBD1 (6 bases). Trimming shortened V by 1 base and J by 1 base, and 13 bases separated the two germline ends. Germline lookup yields CDR1 DFQATT and CDR2 SNEGSKA (reference sequence). CDR3 length: 15 residues. This CDR3 reads CSARVFSGANTEAFF. Here the CDR3 DNA reads TGCAGTGCTAGAGTATTCTCAGGGGCGAACACTGAAGCTTTCTTT.

This clonotype was counted many times. Germline and junction disagree at one end, which may indicate a read error. The V gene is TRBV12-3 or TRBV12-4, the J gene TRBJ1-1, with D perhaps matching TRBD1 (6 bases). This CDR3 is 13 amino acids long. The CDR3: CASSLGAGTEAFF. CDR3 sequence (DNA): TGCGCCAGCAGCTTGGGGGCCGGCACTGAAGCTTTCTTT.

This clonotype turned up a few times. The chain combines TRBV7-9 with TRBJ2-2, with 15 nucleotides matching TRBD2. The CDR3 sequence is 17 residues long. Trimming removed 4 bases from V and 4 bases from J; junction bases left unmatched: 4. Germline loops: CDR1 SEHNR, CDR2 FQNEAQ (reference sequence). CDR3 residues: CASSSPGLAGGTGELFF. The CDR3 nucleotides read TGTGCCAGCAGCTCACCGGGACTAGCGGGAGGCACCGGGGAGCTGTTTTTT.

The V gene is TRBV6-6, the J gene TRBJ1-1, with TRBD1 matching 7 bases. Germline-derived CDR1 and CDR2 are MNHNY and SVGAGI (reference sequence). The CDR3 loop spans 13 amino acids. Trimming took 7 bases from V and 5 from J; bases not matched to a gene: 7. The CDR3 region has the DNA TGTGCCAGCATCAGGGGGGGGCGAACTGAAGCTTTCTTT. Protein: CASIRGGRTEAFF.

This chain uses TRBV20-1 with TRBJ2-7; 12 positions match TRBD2. Losses at the gene ends were 0 bases for V and 2 bases for J; bases not matched to a gene: 11. The germline gives CDR1 DFQATT, CDR2 SNEGSKA (reference sequence). The CDR3 runs 18 residues. The CDR3 is CSARDLHTSGGSTYEQYF. In DNA form, the CDR3 reads TGCAGTGCTAGAGATCTGCACACTAGCGGGGGGTCGACCTACGAGCAGTACTTC.

CDR3 sequence: CASSLAGTGRYGYTF. The DNA for the CDR3 is TGTGCCAGCAGCTTAGCCGGGACGGGACGTTATGGCTACACCTTC. This chain links TRBV7-8 with TRBJ1-2, with D possibly TRBD1 on 5 matching bases. Trimming shortened V by 0 bases and J by 5 bases, and 13 bases separated the two germline ends. The CDR3 extends over 15 amino acids. Germline lookup yields CDR1 SGHVS and CDR2 FQNEAQ.

This chain links TRBV20-1 with TRBJ2-2; 11 bases align to TRBD2. This CDR3 is built from 14 residues. V lost 3 bases, J lost 7 bases, and 4 bases stayed unmatched. Germline assignment: CDR1 DFQATT and CDR2 SNEGSKA (reference sequence). CDR3 residues: CSARTSGNVGELFF. For the CDR3, the DNA is TGCAGTGCTAGGACTAGCGGGAACGTCGGGGAGCTGTTTTTT.

This clonotype was seen a handful of times. J is TRBJ1-6 and V is TRBV9; D might be TRBD1 (5 bases). V lost 4 bases and J lost 9, with 20 bases in between. From germline, CDR1 is SGDLS and CDR2 YYNGEE. The length of the CDR3 is 16 residues. CDR3 in DNA: TGTGCCAGCAGCACCCACCAGGGTGATTGGAGTTCACCCCTCCACTTT. Protein product: CASSTHQGDWSSPLHF.

This clonotype was observed a handful of times. V gene TRBV6-4 combines with J gene TRBJ2-1; TRBD2 matches 15 bases. The J segment lost 9 bases and the V segment lost 2 bases, leaving 5 bases of the junction unmatched. This CDR3 has 16 amino acids. Germline assignment: CDR1 MRHNA and CDR2 SNTAGT. The CDR3, as DNA: TGTGCCAGCAGTGACCACGGACTAGCGGGAGGGGGTGAGCAGTTCTTC. Translation: CASSDHGLAGGGEQFF.

This clonotype was counted between two and nine times. The CDR3 region has the DNA TGTGCCAGTAGTGTAGGCCCCGGGACAGGGGACTACGAGCAGTACTTC. Translating it yields CASSVGPGTGDYEQYF. This chain links TRBV19 with TRBJ2-7; 10 bases agree with TRBD1. V lost 5 bases and J lost 3; bases outside the gene matches: 10. The CDR3 loop spans 16 amino acids. The V gene's germline CDR1 is LNHDA and CDR2 SQIVND (reference sequence).

This clonotype was seen only a few times. The chain employs TRBV7-9 and TRBJ2-2, with 7 bases fitting TRBD1. Germline CDR1 is SEHNR and CDR2 is FQNEAQ (reference sequence). The CDR3 spans 15 residues. Trimming removed 6 bases from V and 2 bases from J; junction bases left unmatched: 6. CDR3 DNA: TGTGCCAGCAGGAGAGGGACAGAAAACACCGGGGAGCTGTTTTTT. It yields the protein CASRRGTENTGELFF. Full variable domain (outside the CDR3, taken from reference TRBV7-9 and TRBJ2-2): DTGVSQNPRHKITKRGQNVTFRCDPISEHNRLYWYRQTLGQGPEFLTYFQNEAQLEKSRLLSDRFSAERPKGSFSTLEIQRTEQGDSAMYLCASRRGTENTGELFFGEGSRLTVL.

This clonotype has ten or more counts. The CDR3 sequence: CARDSSYEQYF. CDR3 DNA sequence: TGTGCGCGGGACAGTTCCTACGAGCAGTACTTC. This rearrangement joins TRBV14 to TRBJ2-7; tentative D call: TRBD1 (7 bases). CDR1 is SGHDN, CDR2 FVKESK, per germline. This CDR3 contains 11 residues.

This clonotype was recorded a few times. The CDR3 DNA reads TGTGCCAGCAGCAGCTCCGGGGGCCAGTACTTC. It translates to CASSSSGGQYF. The V call is TRBV7-6, the J call TRBJ2-5; the D gene is possibly TRBD2 (6 bases). The CDR3 is 11 residues long. Trimming pared 5 bases from V and 10 bases from J, leaving 11 bases between. Germline CDR1 is SGHVS and CDR2 is FNYEAQ. The full variable domain, in which reference TRBV7-6 and TRBJ2-5 provide the parts outside the CDR3, is GAGVSQSPRYKVTKRGQDVALRCDPISGHVSLYWYRQALGQGPEFLTYFNYEAQQDKSGLPNDRFSAERPEGSISTLTIQRTEQRDSAMYRCASSSSGGQYFGPGTRLLVL.

This clonotype has more than one count but fewer than ten. The V call is TRBV24-1, the J call TRBJ2-3; the D is unclear. This CDR3 region has 16 residues. Germline assignment: CDR1 KGHDR and CDR2 SFDVKD. The germline V and J ends were trimmed by 3 bases and 2 bases, with 14 bases remaining between them. CDR3 bases: TGTGCCACCAGTGATCTTGGGGTAGGCTTCACAGATACGCAGTATTTT. It is translated as CATSDLGVGFTDTQYF.

A few counts support this clonotype. The chain links TRBV6-5 to TRBJ2-3, with 8 bases that match TRBD1. Trimming cost V 6 bases and J 5 bases; bases outside gene matches: 7. The CDR3 is made up of 14 amino acids. In germline, CDR1 is MNHEY, CDR2 SVGAGI. CDR3 in amino acids: CASSRTGRRDTQYF. The CDR3 nucleotides read TGTGCCAGCAGCAGGACAGGGAGGAGAGATACGCAGTATTTT.